Reported below is one T cell receptor (beta chain). Its antigen is unidentified. A multiplex PCR was run with 60 Vbeta primers and 13 Jbeta primers. Profiled with immunoSEQ multiplex PCR; TCRdb holds only in-frame clones, not every one. Here the sample spans 75,000 to 90,000 clones, 70% to 80% being singletons. Trimming removed 1 base from V and 0 bases from J, with 10 bases in between. Germline assignment: CDR1 MNHEY and CDR2 SVGAGI. The CDR3 covers 16 residues. This specimen comes from a study of cytomegalovirus exposure and HLA in healthy donors. Study-wide results and caveats: Analyzed later, most CMV-associated TCR beta chains appeared HLA-restricted.

The V call is TRBV6-5, the J call TRBJ2-1; perhaps TRBD1 as D (5 bases). Source material: PBMCs. This clonotype was sampled from a human donor in good health. As DNA, the CDR3 is TGTGCCAGCAGTTACTTGGGGCCGAGCTCCTACAATGAGCAGTTCTTC. Protein sequence: CASSYLGPSSYNEQFF.